One and the same sample provided the 16 T cell receptor beta chains below, sequenced in a study of OX40 agonist ivuxolimab in advanced cancers. Generated by immunoSEQ multiplex PCR, the TCRdb table keeps only in-frame clones and is missing some. The sample shows more than 85,000 clones, approximately 89% of them seen only once. Sample: CD4+ or CD8+ T cells sorted from blood, taken in a trial of the OX40 agonist ivuxolimab. The receptors derive from an adult with an advanced solid tumor such as melanoma, head and neck, liver or kidney cancer.

The J gene is TRBJ1-2, the V gene TRBV7-3; D gene uncertain. CDR1 and CDR2 from the germline V gene are SGHTA and FQGTGA. The CDR3 runs to 14 residues. Trimming removed 0 bases at V and 6 bases at J, with 11 bases between. CDR3 amino acids: CASSLTGRGDGYTF. The DNA for the CDR3 is TGTGCCAGCAGCTTAACCGGGCGAGGAGATGGCTACACCTTC. The full variable domain, its missing parts supplied by reference TRBV7-3 and TRBJ1-2, is GAGVSQTPSNKVTEKGKYVELRCDPISGHTALYWYRQSLGQGPEFLIYFQGTGAADDSGLPNDRFFAVRPEGSVSTLKIQRTERGDSAVYLCASSLTGRGDGYTFGSGTRLTVV.

The chain has TRBV25-1 and TRBJ2-2; 7 bases align to TRBD2. With V trimmed by 6 bases and J by 2 bases, 9 bases remained unmatched. From germline, CDR1 is MGHDK and CDR2 SYGVNS. This CDR3 has 16 residues. CDR3: CASSPLGGGNTGELFF. For the CDR3, the DNA is TGTGCCAGCAGCCCTCTTGGCGGGGGTAACACCGGGGAGCTGTTTTTT.

The chain joins TRBV7-9 to TRBJ1-2, with D possibly being TRBD1 (5 bases). The CDR3 sequence is 14 residues long. V was cut by 6 bases and J by 6 bases, with 17 bases left in between. Germline values: CDR1 SEHNR, CDR2 FQNEAQ (reference sequence). This CDR3 reads CASSGDVNSDGYTF. In DNA, the CDR3 is TGTGCCAGCAGTGGGGACGTTAACTCAGATGGCTACACCTTC.

J is TRBJ2-7 and V is TRBV4-1, with 12 nucleotides matching TRBD2. This CDR3 is 16 amino acids long. The J segment lost 5 bases and the V segment lost 11 bases, leaving 16 bases of the junction unmatched. Germline CDR1 and CDR2: MGHRA and YSYEKL. The DNA of the CDR3 is TGCGCCCATGGGCGGCTAGCGGGAGGGCCAATCCACGAGCAGTACTTC. Translated, it gives CAHGRLAGGPIHEQYF.

The chain links TRBV18 to TRBJ1-2; 7 nucleotides align to TRBD1. Looked up from germline, CDR1 is KGHSH and CDR2 is LQKENI. Germline trimming cut 3 bases from V and 6 bases from J; bases unmatched to any gene: 7. This CDR3 has 14 amino acids. CDR3 DNA sequence: TGTGCCAGCTCACCGACCGGGACAGCCGATGGCTACACCTTC. Its translation: CASSPTGTADGYTF. Complete variable domain (other parts from reference TRBV18 and TRBJ1-2): NAGVMQNPRHLVRRRGQEARLRCSPMKGHSHVYWYRQLPEEGLKFMVYLQKENIIDESGMPKERFSAEFPKEGPSILRIQQVVRGDSAAYFCASSPTGTADGYTFGSGTRLTVV.

A remark on this clone: An end of the junction differs from the germline gene, which may be a read error. The rearrangement uses TRBV30 and TRBJ1-2; tentative D call: TRBD1 (6 bases). The CDR3 extends over 13 amino acids. Per the germline V gene, CDR1 is GTSNPN and CDR2 is SVGIG (reference sequence). CDR3 sequence reads: CAWSPEQGYGYTF. The CDR3 nucleotides read TGTGCCTGGAGCCCCGAACAGGGTTATGGCTATACCTTC.

CDR3 DNA sequence: TGTGCCAGCAGACGCTCGGGGGGCTTAACAGATACGCAGTATTTT. Encoded protein: CASRRSGGLTDTQYF. The chain is built from TRBV7-2 and TRBJ2-3; D may be TRBD2 (7 bases). The V gene lost 6 bases and the J gene lost 3 bases, with 16 bases spanning the gap. The V gene's germline CDR1 is SGHTA and CDR2 FQGNSA. This CDR3 is built from 15 residues.

The chain couples TRBV11-3 to TRBJ2-2; no clear D gene. The CDR3 totals 12 residues. CDR1 SGHNT and CDR2 YENEEA come from the germline V gene. Trimming stripped 8 bases from V and 7 bases from J, with 11 bases between. CDR3 nucleotides: TGTGCCAGCGCCTCCCAGAACGGGGAGCTGTTTTTT. The encoded protein is CASASQNGELFF.

V gene TRBV5-1 combines with J gene TRBJ2-1, with 12 bases aligning to TRBD2. The length of the CDR3 is 15 residues. V was pared by 2 bases and J by 8 bases, with 5 bases of the junction left unmatched. Germline V gives CDR1 SGHRS, CDR2 YFSETQ. CDR3 residues: CASSFGLAGLDEQFF. The CDR3 DNA reads TGCGCCAGCAGCTTCGGACTAGCGGGATTGGATGAGCAGTTCTTC. The complete variable domain, with remaining parts taken from reference TRBV5-1 and TRBJ2-1, reads KAGVTQTPRYLIKTRGQQVTLSCSPISGHRSVSWYQQTPGQGLQFLFEYFSETQRNKGNFPGRFSGRQFSNSRSEMNVSTLELGDSALYLCASSFGLAGLDEQFFGPGTRLTVL.

The rearrangement joins TRBV19 to TRBJ2-7; 7 bases agree with TRBD2. The J segment lost 2 bases and the V segment lost 3 bases, leaving 1 base of the junction unmatched. CDR3 length: 13 amino acids. CDR1 LNHDA and CDR2 SQIVND come from the germline V gene (reference sequence). The CDR3 is CASSIGLAYEQYF. The CDR3 coding sequence is TGTGCCAGTAGTATCGGACTAGCCTACGAGCAGTACTTC. Looking up the rest from reference TRBV19 and TRBJ2-7 gives the full variable domain: DGGITQSPKYLFRKEGQNVTLSCEQNLNHDAMYWYRQDPGQGLRLIYYSQIVNDFQKGDIAEGYSVSREKKESFPLTVTSAQKNPTAFYLCASSIGLAYEQYFGPGTRLTVT.

This clone was counted once. The chain recombines TRBV4-2 with TRBJ1-4, with unresolved D. Germline V gene data show CDR1 as LGHNA and CDR2 as YNFKEQ. Trimming pared 0 bases from V and 8 bases from J, leaving 13 bases between. There are 15 residues in the CDR3. CDR3 residues: CASSQEGRVREKLFF. As DNA, the CDR3 is TGTGCCAGCAGCCAAGAGGGTAGGGTTCGGGAAAAACTGTTTTTT.

V is TRBV6-5 and J is TRBJ1-5; TRBD1 might be the D (6 bases). Trimming shortened V by 6 bases and J by 4 bases, and 13 bases separated the two germline ends. CDR1 and CDR2 from the germline V gene are MNHEY and SVGAGI. The CDR3 sequence is 14 residues long. The CDR3 coding sequence is TGTGCCAGCAGACGGACAGCAAAAAATCAGCCCCAGCATTTT. Its translation: CASRRTAKNQPQHF.

This clone was seen a single time. V is TRBV10-3 and J is TRBJ1-5; D gene unclear. Germline V gene data show CDR1 as ENHRY and CDR2 as SYGVKD. V was cut by 5 bases and J by 4 bases, with 9 bases left in between. The CDR3 contains 13 residues. This CDR3 is CAISIDWNQPQHF. CDR3 nucleotide sequence: TGTGCCATCAGTATCGATTGGAATCAGCCCCAGCATTTT.

The chain combines TRBV28 with TRBJ2-7; either TRBD1 or TRBD2 may supply D (5 bases each). The germline V gene encodes CDR1 MDHEN and CDR2 SYDVKM. CDR3 length equals 11 residues. Trimming removed 1 base from V and 12 bases from J, with 10 bases in between. The DNA of the CDR3 is TGTGCCAGCAGTTTATCGGGGACGTCGTACTTC. Translation: CASSLSGTSYF.

The chain recombines TRBV28 with TRBJ1-2; D gene unclear. Trimming took 3 bases from V and 8 from J, leaving 13 bases between them. This CDR3 has 13 amino acids. CDR1 MDHEN and CDR2 SYDVKM come from the germline V gene. CDR3 nucleotide sequence: TGTGCCAGCAGTTTCAACCGACCGCGGGGCTACACCTTC. Translated, it gives CASSFNRPRGYTF.

V is TRBV5-1 and J is TRBJ1-5; D not resolved. The V gene's germline CDR1 is SGHRS and CDR2 YFSETQ. The V end lost 0 bases, the J end lost 1 base, and 5 bases lay between the germline ends. The CDR3 contains 14 residues. CDR3 region: CASSLAGSNQPQHF. In DNA, the CDR3 is TGCGCCAGCAGCTTGGCGGGGAGCAATCAGCCCCAGCATTTT. Combining the CDR3 with reference TRBV5-1 and TRBJ1-5 gives the whole variable domain KAGVTQTPRYLIKTRGQQVTLSCSPISGHRSVSWYQQTPGQGLQFLFEYFSETQRNKGNFPGRFSGRQFSNSRSEMNVSTLELGDSALYLCASSLAGSNQPQHFGDGTRLSIL.